Reported below is one T cell receptor (beta chain). Germline CDR1 and CDR2: SGHVS and FQNEAQ. The CDR3 covers 15 residues. The V and J ends lost 2 bases and 4 bases respectively, with 14 bases between them. Clones were sequenced by immunoSEQ multiplex PCR, and TCRdb holds only the in-frame ones, with some missing. The sample holds 150,000 or so clones, roughly 80% seen once. The source of the sample is a study of blood T cell repertoires in COVID-19. Across the whole study: Donors in the United States, Italy and Spain gave samples during acute or convalescent COVID-19.

V gene TRBV7-8 combines with J gene TRBJ2-5; tentatively, D is TRBD1 (5 bases). The TCR comes from a man between 50 and 59 years old who had recovered from COVID-19. Sequencing used PBMCs or T cells enriched from blood (not recorded which). CDR3 loop: CASSLSVGRAETQYF. CDR3 in DNA: TGTGCCAGCAGCTTATCTGTGGGGCGCGCAGAGACCCAGTACTTC.